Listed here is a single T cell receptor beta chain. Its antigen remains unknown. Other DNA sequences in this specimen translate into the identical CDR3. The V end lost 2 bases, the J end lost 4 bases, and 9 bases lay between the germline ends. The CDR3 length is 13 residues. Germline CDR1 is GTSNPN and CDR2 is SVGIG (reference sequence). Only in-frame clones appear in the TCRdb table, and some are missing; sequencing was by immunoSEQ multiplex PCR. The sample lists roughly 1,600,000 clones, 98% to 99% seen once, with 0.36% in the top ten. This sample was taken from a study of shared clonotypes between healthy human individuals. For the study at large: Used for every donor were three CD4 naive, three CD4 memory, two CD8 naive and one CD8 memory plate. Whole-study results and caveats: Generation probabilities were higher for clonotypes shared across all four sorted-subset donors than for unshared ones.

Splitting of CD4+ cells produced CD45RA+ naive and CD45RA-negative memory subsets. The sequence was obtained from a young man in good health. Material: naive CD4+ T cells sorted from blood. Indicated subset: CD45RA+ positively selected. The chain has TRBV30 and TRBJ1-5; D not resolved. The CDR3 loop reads CAWSPGPNQPQHF. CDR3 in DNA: TGTGCCTGGAGTCCGGGCCCTAATCAGCCCCAGCATTTT.